This TCR beta chain was documented in a study of blood T cell repertoires in COVID-19. Original processing notes: Amplification with reference gene primers provided the estimates of nucleated cell counts. This table comes from immunoSEQ multiplex PCR, and its TCRdb copy is limited to in-frame clones, with some not included. D and trimming come from the DNA, and the V and J calls and clone size come from that table. The repertoire includes over 130,000 clones, approximately 79% of them detected once, and 2.5% to 3% sits in the top ten. Germline assignment: CDR1 SGHDN and CDR2 FVKESK. CDR3 length: 14 amino acids. V was cut by 0 bases and J by 3 bases, with 8 bases left in between.

This chain connects TRBV14 to TRBJ1-2, with D perhaps matching TRBD1 (5 bases). Sample: PBMCs or T cells enriched from blood (not recorded which). The TCR was taken from a woman in her forties or fifties who had recovered from COVID-19. CDR3 in amino acids: CASSQEKGYYGYTF. The CDR3 bases are TGTGCCAGCAGCCAAGAGAAGGGGTACTATGGCTACACCTTC. Complete variable domain (other parts from reference TRBV14 and TRBJ1-2): EAGVTQFPSHSVIEKGQTVTLRCDPISGHDNLYWYRRVMGKEIKFLLHFVKESKQDESGMPNNRFLAERTGGTYSTLKVQPAELEDSGVYFCASSQEKGYYGYTFGSGTRLTVV.